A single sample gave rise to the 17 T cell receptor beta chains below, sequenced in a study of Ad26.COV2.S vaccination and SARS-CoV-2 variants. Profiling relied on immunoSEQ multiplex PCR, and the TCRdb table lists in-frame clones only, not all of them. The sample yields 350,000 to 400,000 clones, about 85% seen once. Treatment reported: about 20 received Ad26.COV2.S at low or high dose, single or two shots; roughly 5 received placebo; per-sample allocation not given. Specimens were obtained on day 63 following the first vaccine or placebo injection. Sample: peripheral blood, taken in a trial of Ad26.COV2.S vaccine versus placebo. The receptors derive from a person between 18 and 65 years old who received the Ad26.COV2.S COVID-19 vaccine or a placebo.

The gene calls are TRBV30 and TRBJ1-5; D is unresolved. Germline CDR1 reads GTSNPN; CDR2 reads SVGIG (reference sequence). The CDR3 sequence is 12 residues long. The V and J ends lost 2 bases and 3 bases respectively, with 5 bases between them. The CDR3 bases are TGTGCCTGGAGTTCAAACAATCAGCCCCAGCATTTT. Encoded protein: CAWSSNNQPQHF.

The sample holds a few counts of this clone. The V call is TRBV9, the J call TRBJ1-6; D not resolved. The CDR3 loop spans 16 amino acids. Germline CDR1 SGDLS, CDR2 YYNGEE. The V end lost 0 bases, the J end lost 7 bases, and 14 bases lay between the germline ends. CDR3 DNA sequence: TGTGCCAGCAGCGTAGGTCAGGAGTGGGAGAATTCACCCCTCCACTTT. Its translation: CASSVGQEWENSPLHF. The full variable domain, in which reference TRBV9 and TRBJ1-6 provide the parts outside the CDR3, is DSGVTQTPKHLITATGQRVTLRCSPRSGDLSVYWYQQSLDQGLQFLIQYYNGEERAKGNILERFSAQQFPDLHSELNLSSLELGDSALYFCASSVGQEWENSPLHFGNGTRLTVT.

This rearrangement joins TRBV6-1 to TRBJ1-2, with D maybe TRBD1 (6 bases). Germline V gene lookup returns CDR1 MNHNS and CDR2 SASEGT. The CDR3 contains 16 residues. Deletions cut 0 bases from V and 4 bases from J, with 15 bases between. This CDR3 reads CASSEASGGSGYGYTF. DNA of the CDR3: TGTGCCAGCAGTGAAGCTTCGGGGGGCAGTGGCTATGGCTACACCTTC.

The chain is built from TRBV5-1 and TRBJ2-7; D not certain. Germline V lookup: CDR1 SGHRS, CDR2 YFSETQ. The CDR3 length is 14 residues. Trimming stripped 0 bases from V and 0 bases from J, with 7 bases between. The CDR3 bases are TGCGCCAGCAGCTTGGACAGCGTCTCCTACGAGCAGTACTTC. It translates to CASSLDSVSYEQYF.

The CDR3 spells CASSYRSLDYGYTF. The CDR3, as DNA: TGTGCCAGCAGTTACAGATCTTTGGACTATGGCTACACCTTC. The chain uses TRBV6-2 or TRBV6-3 and TRBJ1-2; D is unresolved. Germline V gene lookup returns CDR1 MNHEY and CDR2 SVGEGT. The V gene lost 2 bases and the J gene lost 3 bases, with 10 bases spanning the gap. CDR3 length: 14 residues.

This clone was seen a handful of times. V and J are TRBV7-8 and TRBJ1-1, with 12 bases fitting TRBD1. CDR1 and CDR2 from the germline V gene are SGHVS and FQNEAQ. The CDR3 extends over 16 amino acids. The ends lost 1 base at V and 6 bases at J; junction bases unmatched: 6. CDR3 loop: CASSLVIGTGGPEAFF. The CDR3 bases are TGTGCCAGCAGCTTAGTTATCGGGACAGGGGGCCCTGAAGCTTTCTTT.

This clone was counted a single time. CDR3 DNA sequence: TGTGCCAGCAGCACGCCGACAGGGGATAATGAAAAACTGTTTTTT. This translates into CASSTPTGDNEKLFF. This chain links TRBV5-6 with TRBJ1-4, with 8 bases that match TRBD1. The CDR3 length is 15 residues. Germline CDR1 SGHDT, CDR2 YYEEEE. V gave up 4 bases and J gave up 4 bases; unmatched junction bases: 6.

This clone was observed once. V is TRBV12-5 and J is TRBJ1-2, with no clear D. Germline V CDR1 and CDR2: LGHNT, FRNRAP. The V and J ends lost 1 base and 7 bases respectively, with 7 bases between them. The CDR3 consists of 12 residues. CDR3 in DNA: TGTGCTAGTGGTTTGGACAGTAGTGGCTACACCTTC. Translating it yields CASGLDSSGYTF.

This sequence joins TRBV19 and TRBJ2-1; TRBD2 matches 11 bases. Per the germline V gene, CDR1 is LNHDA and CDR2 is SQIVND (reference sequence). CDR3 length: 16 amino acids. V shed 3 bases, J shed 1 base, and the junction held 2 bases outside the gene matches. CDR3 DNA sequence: TGTGCCAGTAGTATCCTAGCGGGGGGATCCTACAATGAGCAGTTCTTC. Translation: CASSILAGGSYNEQFF.

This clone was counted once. CDR3 in DNA: TGCGCCAGCAGCCAGAGCGCCGGGACAGGGGCTCTCGCTTTCTTT. This sequence encodes CASSQSAGTGALAFF. The chain joins TRBV4-1 to TRBJ1-1; TRBD1 matches 10 bases. This CDR3 is built from 15 residues. Germline-derived CDR1 and CDR2 are MGHRA and YSYEKL. The trim removed 3 bases at V and 11 bases at J, leaving 12 bases unmatched.

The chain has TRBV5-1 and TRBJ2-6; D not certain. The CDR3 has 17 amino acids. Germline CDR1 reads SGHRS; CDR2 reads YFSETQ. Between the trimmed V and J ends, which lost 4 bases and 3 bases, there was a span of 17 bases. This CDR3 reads CASSPSFIFFGANVLTF. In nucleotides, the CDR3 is TGCGCCAGCAGCCCGAGCTTCATTTTCTTTGGGGCCAACGTCCTGACTTTC.

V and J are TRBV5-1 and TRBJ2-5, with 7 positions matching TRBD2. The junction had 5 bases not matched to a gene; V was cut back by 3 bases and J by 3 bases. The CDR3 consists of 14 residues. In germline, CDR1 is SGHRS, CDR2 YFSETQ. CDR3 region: CASSSLATEETQYF. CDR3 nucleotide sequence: TGCGCCAGCAGCTCACTAGCGACCGAAGAGACCCAGTACTTC.

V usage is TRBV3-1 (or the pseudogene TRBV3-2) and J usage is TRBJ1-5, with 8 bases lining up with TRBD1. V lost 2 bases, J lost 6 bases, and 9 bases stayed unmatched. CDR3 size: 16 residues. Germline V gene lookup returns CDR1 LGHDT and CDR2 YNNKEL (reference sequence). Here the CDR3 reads CASSQNPTGGTQPQHF. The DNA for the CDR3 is TGTGCCAGCAGCCAAAATCCCACAGGGGGAACTCAGCCCCAGCATTTT.

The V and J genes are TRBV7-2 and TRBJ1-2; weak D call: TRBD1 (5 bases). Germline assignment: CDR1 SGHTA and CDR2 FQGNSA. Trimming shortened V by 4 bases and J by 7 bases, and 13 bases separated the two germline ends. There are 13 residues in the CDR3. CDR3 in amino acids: CASSSAGPGGYTF. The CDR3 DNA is TGTGCCAGCAGCTCGGCAGGGCCGGGTGGCTACACCTTC.

The CDR3 loop reads CASSLRGDQAFF. CDR3 DNA sequence: TGCGCCAGCAGCTTAAGGGGGGACCAAGCTTTCTTT. This sequence joins TRBV5-1 and TRBJ1-1; TRBD1 might be the D (6 bases). Trimming removed 2 bases at V and 9 bases at J, with 11 bases between. The CDR3 loop spans 12 amino acids. The germline CDR1 and CDR2 sequences are SGHRS and YFSETQ.

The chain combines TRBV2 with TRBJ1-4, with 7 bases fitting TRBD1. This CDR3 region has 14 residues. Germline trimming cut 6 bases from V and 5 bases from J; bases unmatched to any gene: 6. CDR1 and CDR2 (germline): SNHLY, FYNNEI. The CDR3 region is CASRTGWGNEKLFF. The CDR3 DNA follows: TGTGCCAGCAGGACAGGGTGGGGGAATGAAAAACTGTTTTTT.

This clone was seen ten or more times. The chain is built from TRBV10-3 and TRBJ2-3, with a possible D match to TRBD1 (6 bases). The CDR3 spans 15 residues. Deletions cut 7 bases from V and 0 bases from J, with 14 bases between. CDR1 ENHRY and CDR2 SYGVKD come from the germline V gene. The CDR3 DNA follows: TGTGCCATCAAAGATGACAGGCCTAGCACAGATACGCAGTATTTT. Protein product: CAIKDDRPSTDTQYF.